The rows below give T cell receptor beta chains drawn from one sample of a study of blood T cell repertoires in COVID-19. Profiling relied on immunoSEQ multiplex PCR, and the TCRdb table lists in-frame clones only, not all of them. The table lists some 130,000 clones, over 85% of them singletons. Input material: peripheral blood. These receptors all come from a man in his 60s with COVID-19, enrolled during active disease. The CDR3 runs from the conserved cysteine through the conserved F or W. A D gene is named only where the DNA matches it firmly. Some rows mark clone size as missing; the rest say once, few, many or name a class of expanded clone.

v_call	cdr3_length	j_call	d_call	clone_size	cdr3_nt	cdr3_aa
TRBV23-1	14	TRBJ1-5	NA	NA	TGCGCCAGCAGTCCGAGGCCGCTCCTACAGCCCCAGCATTTT	CASSPRPLLQPQHF
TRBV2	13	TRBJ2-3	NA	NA	TGTGCCAGCAGGACGAGGAGGGGAGATACGCAGTATTTT	CASRTRRGDTQYF
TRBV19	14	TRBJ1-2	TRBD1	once	TGTGCCAGCGAAGCGACAGGGGGCAGGAGAGGCTACACCTTC	CASEATGGRRGYTF
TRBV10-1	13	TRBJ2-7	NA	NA	TGCGCCAGCAGTGAGTCGGAGAGACTAGAGCAGTACTTC	CASSESERLEQYF
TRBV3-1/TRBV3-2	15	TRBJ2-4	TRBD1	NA	TGTGCCAGCAGCCAAACAGGGGGCGGCAAAAACATTCAGTACTTC	CASSQTGGGKNIQYF
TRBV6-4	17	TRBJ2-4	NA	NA	TGTGCCAGCAATCGGGGGAAAGAGAGTCCTGGCAAAAACATTCAGTACTTC	CASNRGKESPGKNIQYF
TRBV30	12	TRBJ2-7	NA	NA	TGTGCCTGGGGGGACTCAGCCTACGAGCAGTACTTC	CAWGDSAYEQYF
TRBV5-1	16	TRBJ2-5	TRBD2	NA	TGCGCCAGCAGCTTGGAGGCTAGCGGGGCTCAGGAGACCCAGTACTTC	CASSLEASGAQETQYF
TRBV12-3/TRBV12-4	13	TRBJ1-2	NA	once	TGTGCCAGCAGTTTCATTTCAGGGGAGGGCTACACCTTC	CASSFISGEGYTF
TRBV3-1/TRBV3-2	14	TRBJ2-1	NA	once	TGTGCCAGCAGCCAAGGGCAGGGTGGTAGTGAGCAGTTCTTC	CASSQGQGGSEQFF
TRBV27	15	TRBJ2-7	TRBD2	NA	TGTGCCACCGTAGAGACTAGCGGGAGAACACGCGAGCAGTACTTC	CATVETSGRTREQYF
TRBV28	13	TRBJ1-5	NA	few	TGTGCCAGCAGTTTAGTAGACTCTCAGCCCCAGCATTTT	CASSLVDSQPQHF
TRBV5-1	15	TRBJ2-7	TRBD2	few	TGCGCCAGCAGCGGGGGACTAGCGGAGCCCCGCGAGCAGTACTTC	CASSGGLAEPREQYF
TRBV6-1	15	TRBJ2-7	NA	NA	TGTGCCAGCAGTGAAAGTTTCGGGGGCTCCTACGAGCAGTACTTC	CASSESFGGSYEQYF
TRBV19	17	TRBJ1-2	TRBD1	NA	TGTGCCAGTAGTATCATTTCGACAGGGGGACCGCACTATGGCTACACCTTC	CASSIISTGGPHYGYTF
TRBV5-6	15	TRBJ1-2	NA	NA	TGTGCCAGCAGCTGGGGCGGGAGGGGCGGCTATGGCTACACCTTC	CASSWGGRGGYGYTF
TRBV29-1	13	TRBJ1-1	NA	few	TGCAGCTCTACCCGCGGTGGGAACACTGAAGCTTTCTTT	CSSTRGGNTEAFF
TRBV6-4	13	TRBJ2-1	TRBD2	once	TGTGCCAGCAGAGCTAGCGGGACAGAAGAGCAGTTCTTC	CASRASGTEEQFF
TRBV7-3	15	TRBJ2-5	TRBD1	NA	TGTGCCAGCAGCACCGGGACAGCCCTCCAAGAGACCCAGTACTTC	CASSTGTALQETQYF
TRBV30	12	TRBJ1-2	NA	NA	TGTGCCTGGAGTCCGGCCGGGTCTGGCTACACCTTC	CAWSPAGSGYTF
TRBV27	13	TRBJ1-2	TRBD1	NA	TGTGCCAGCACTAGGACAGGGGGCTATGGCTACACCTTC	CASTRTGGYGYTF
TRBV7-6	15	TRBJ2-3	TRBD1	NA	TGTGCCAGCAGCCGAGGGGGCACGGTCACAGATACGCAGTATTTT	CASSRGGTVTDTQYF
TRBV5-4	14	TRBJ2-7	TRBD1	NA	TGTGCCAGCAGCTCCCGGGACAGGGGCTACGAGCAGTACTTC	CASSSRDRGYEQYF
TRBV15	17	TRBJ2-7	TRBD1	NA	TGTGCCACCAGCAGAGATCAAGGGACAGCATTCTCCTACGAGCAGTACTTC	CATSRDQGTAFSYEQYF
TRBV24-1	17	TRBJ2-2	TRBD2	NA	TGTGCCACCAGTGACCTTCGGACTAGCGGGAGAGCCGGGGAGCTGTTTTTT	CATSDLRTSGRAGELFF
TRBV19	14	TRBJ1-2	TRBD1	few	TGTGCCAGTGTTCAGCAGGGGGTATTCTATGGCTACACCTTC	CASVQQGVFYGYTF
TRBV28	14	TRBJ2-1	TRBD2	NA	TGTGCCAGCATCTCAGGACTAGCGCCCCGGAGTCAGTTCTTC	CASISGLAPRSQFF
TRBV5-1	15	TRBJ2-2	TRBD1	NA	TGCGCCAGCAGCCCACAGGGGCCGCTAATCGGGGAGCTGTTTTTT	CASSPQGPLIGELFF
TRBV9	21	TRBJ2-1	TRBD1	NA	TGTGCCAGCAGCGTAGGCCGGTTCGGGACAGGGGCCTTTAGCTCCTACAATGAGCAGTTCTTC	CASSVGRFGTGAFSSYNEQFF
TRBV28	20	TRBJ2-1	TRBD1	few	TGTGCCAGCAGACCCTGGGACAGGGGCCTTGACTACCAGAGGTACAATGAGCAGTTCTTC	CASRPWDRGLDYQRYNEQFF
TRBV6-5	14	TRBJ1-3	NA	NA	TGTGCCAGCAGGGCGACAGTCTCTGGAAACACCATATATTTT	CASRATVSGNTIYF
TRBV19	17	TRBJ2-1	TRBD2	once	TGTGCCAGTAGTCCGTGGGCTAGCGGGACCTCCTACAATGAGCAGTTCTTC	CASSPWASGTSYNEQFF
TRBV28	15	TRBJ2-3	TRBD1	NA	TGTGCCAGCAGTTTAACGACAGGGGTTAGAGATACGCAGTATTTT	CASSLTTGVRDTQYF
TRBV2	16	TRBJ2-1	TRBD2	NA	TGTGCCAGCAGTTCGACTAGCGGAGCCTCCTACAATGAGCAGTTCTTC	CASSSTSGASYNEQFF
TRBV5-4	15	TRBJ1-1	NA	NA	TGTGCCAGCAGCTTGGATACGGTTGAGAACACTGAAGCTTTCTTT	CASSLDTVENTEAFF
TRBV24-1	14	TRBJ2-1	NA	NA	TGTGCCACCAGTGAAGAGACACCCTACAATGAGCAGTTCTTC	CATSEETPYNEQFF
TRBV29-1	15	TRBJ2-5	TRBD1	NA	TGCAGCGTTGATTGGCCGACAGGGGGAGGTGAGACCCAGTACTTC	CSVDWPTGGGETQYF
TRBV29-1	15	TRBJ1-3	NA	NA	TGCAGCGTTCGTGCAGGGTCTGGCTCTGGAAACACCATATATTTT	CSVRAGSGSGNTIYF
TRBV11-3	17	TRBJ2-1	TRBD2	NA	TGTGCCAGCAGCTTAAGAGGGGACGACCTAGCGGAGAATGAGCAGTTCTTC	CASSLRGDDLAENEQFF
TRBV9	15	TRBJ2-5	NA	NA	TGTGCCAGCAGCCCTATGAACGGGGGAGGAGAGACCCAGTACTTC	CASSPMNGGGETQYF
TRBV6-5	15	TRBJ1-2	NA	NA	TGTGCCAGCAGGCGCCCTGACACGGCTAACTATGGCTACACCTTC	CASRRPDTANYGYTF
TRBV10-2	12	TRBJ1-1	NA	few	TGCGCCAGCAGTTCAGGGAACACTGAAGCTTTCTTT	CASSSGNTEAFF
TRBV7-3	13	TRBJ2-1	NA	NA	TGTGCCAGCAGCAGAGACAGTTACAATGAGCAGTTCTTC	CASSRDSYNEQFF
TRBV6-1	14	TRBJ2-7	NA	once	TGTGCCAGCAGTGAATTGGCGGGATCCTACGAGCAGTACTTC	CASSELAGSYEQYF
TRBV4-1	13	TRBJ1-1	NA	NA	TGCGCCAGCAGCCAACTCGGGAACACTGAAGCTTTCTTT	CASSQLGNTEAFF